Below, 13 T cell receptor beta chains from the same sample are listed, as sequenced in a study of CD8 T cells in ankylosing spondylitis. TCRdb ran MiXCR on the 5' RACE reads and lists one entry per CDR3 protein. The sample consists of about 230,000 distinct CDR3 sequences, around 8% of them appearing once. The material sequenced was blood, either unsorted or a sorted T cell fraction (not recorded which). The receptors here all came from a female donor with ankylosing spondylitis or in good health (not recorded which).

This clonotype has only a few counts. The gene calls are TRBV12-3 or TRBV12-4 and TRBJ1-5, with a possible D match to TRBD1 (5 bases). Trimming removed 3 bases at V and 0 bases at J, with 12 bases between. The CDR3 runs to 16 residues. DNA for the CDR3: TGTGCCAGCAGTTTCAGAGGGGTCTATAGCAATCAGCCCCAGCATTTT. It is translated as CASSFRGVYSNQPQHF.

Remarks on this clonotype: A much larger clone lies a single base off, so this may be a read error. The chain is built from TRBV28 and TRBJ1-2; a possible D gene is TRBD1 (5 bases). This CDR3 comprises 11 residues. Germline CDR1 is MDHEN and CDR2 is SYDVKM. The CDR3 DNA is TGTGCGGCAGGGCCCAAGACAAAGTACACCTTC. Its translation is CAAGPKTKYTF.

About this clonotype: A much more abundant neighbour one base away suggests this may be a read error. The V gene is TRBV6-2 or TRBV6-3, the J gene TRBJ2-1; 11 bases line up with TRBD2. CDR1 and CDR2 from the germline V gene are MNHEY and SVGEGT. The CDR3 has 15 residues. For the CDR3, the DNA is TGTACCAGCAGTGATACTAGCGGGAGCAGGAATGAGCAGTTCTTC. Translating gives CTSSDTSGSRNEQFF.

This clonotype was observed many times. The V call is TRBV30, the J call TRBJ1-2; 8 bases are shared with TRBD1. V gave up 3 bases and J gave up 4 bases; unmatched junction bases: 10. The CDR3 covers 15 residues. The germline CDR1 and CDR2 sequences are GTSNPN and SVGIG (reference sequence). CDR3 region: CAWRAGTGVGYGYTF. In DNA, the CDR3 is TGTGCCTGGAGAGCTGGGACAGGCGTTGGCTATGGCTACACCTTC.

This clonotype was found many times. This chain uses TRBV5-1 with TRBJ2-5; possible D gene TRBD2, 5 bases. The CDR3 runs 13 residues. V gave up 1 base and J gave up 2 bases, with 6 bases separating them. Germline V gene sequence: CDR1 SGHRS, CDR2 YFSETQ. The CDR3 loop reads CASSLQRQETQYF. CDR3 nucleotide sequence: TGCGCCAGCAGCTTGCAGCGGCAAGAGACCCAGTACTTC.

Remarks on this clonotype: With a much larger clone just one base away, this may be a read error. V gene TRBV12-3 or TRBV12-4 combines with J gene TRBJ1-4, with a weak D call TRBD1 (5 bases). The CDR3 is made up of 15 amino acids. The CDR3 reads CTSSFLGGDGEKLFF. CDR3 DNA: TGTACCAGCAGTTTCCTCGGGGGGGACGGGGAAAAACTGTTTTTT.

This clonotype was picked up many times. The chain is built from TRBV4-3 and TRBJ2-5; 8 bases match TRBD2. Looked up from germline, CDR1 is LGHNA and CDR2 is YSLEER. With 1 base clipped from V and 5 bases from J, the junction kept 9 bases outside the gene matches. This CDR3 contains 16 residues. CDR3 sequence: CASSQGWTSSQETQYF. CDR3 DNA: TGCGCCAGCAGCCAAGGGTGGACTAGCAGCCAGGAGACCCAGTACTTC.

This clonotype has ten or more counts. The chain couples TRBV6-5 to TRBJ2-7; D is possibly TRBD1 (5 bases). The CDR3 covers 12 residues. Trimming removed 2 bases from V and 6 bases from J, with 8 bases in between. The germline gives CDR1 MNHEY, CDR2 SVGAGI. The CDR3 here is CASSYGAGEQYF. CDR3 coding DNA: TGTGCCAGCAGTTACGGGGCCGGCGAGCAGTACTTC.

Ten or more counts support this clonotype. The chain uses TRBV29-1 and TRBJ2-2, with D possibly matching TRBD2 (5 bases). Trimming cost V 1 base and J 5 bases, with 11 bases left between them. CDR1 and CDR2 from the germline V gene are SQVTM and ANQGSEA. This CDR3 is 14 amino acids long. The CDR3 sequence is CSVEVNRGTGELFF. In DNA, the CDR3 is TGCAGCGTTGAAGTAAACAGAGGGACCGGGGAGCTGTTTTTT.

This clonotype has ten or more counts. The V and J genes are TRBV25-1 and TRBJ1-6; 8 bases are shared with TRBD1. Germline CDR1 MGHDK, CDR2 SYGVNS. The CDR3 covers 15 residues. With V trimmed by 1 base and J by 10 bases, 6 bases remained unmatched. Here the CDR3 DNA reads TGTGCCAGCAGTGAATCTCAGGGGGCAGGGTCACCCCTCCACTTT. Translating gives CASSESQGAGSPLHF.

This clonotype was observed a handful of times. CDR3 sequence (DNA): TGCGCCAGCAAGGGGACTCCGACCAACAATGAGCAGTTCTTC. The encoded protein is CASKGTPTNNEQFF. The rearrangement joins TRBV5-1 to TRBJ2-1; a possible D gene is TRBD2 (6 bases). This CDR3 is built from 14 residues. V shed 6 bases and J shed 5 bases, with 15 bases lying between them. The germline V gene has CDR1 SGHRS and CDR2 YFSETQ.

The chain links TRBV7-2 to TRBJ2-7; possible D gene TRBD2, 6 bases. Trimming removed 2 bases at V and 7 bases at J, with 18 bases between. Germline values: CDR1 SGHTA, CDR2 FQGNSA. The CDR3 has 15 residues. Here the CDR3 DNA reads TGTGCCAGCAGCTTATCCGGGACTCCACCTTGGGAGCAGTACTTC. This codes for CASSLSGTPPWEQYF.

This clonotype was observed many times. The rearrangement joins TRBV20-1 to TRBJ2-1, with 7 nucleotides matching TRBD2. Trimming cost V 4 bases and J 8 bases; bases outside gene matches: 5. Germline V gives CDR1 DFQATT, CDR2 SNEGSKA (reference sequence). The CDR3 is 12 residues long. CDR3 sequence reads: CSAIRLAHEQFF. CDR3 bases: TGCAGTGCTATCCGACTAGCCCATGAGCAGTTCTTC.